These 13 T cell receptor beta chains share one sample of origin, sequenced in a study of blood T cell repertoires in COVID-19. Generated by immunoSEQ multiplex PCR, the TCRdb table keeps only in-frame clones and is missing some. Among approximately 250,000 clones listed, about 87% were seen once. Sequences were obtained from PBMCs or T cells enriched from blood (not recorded which). The receptor source for this set is a woman aged 25 to 39 with acute COVID-19.

The chain joins TRBV11-2 to TRBJ1-2; TRBD1 might be the D (6 bases). There are 13 residues in the CDR3. V was cut by 1 base and J by 5 bases, with 8 bases left in between. Germline lookup yields CDR1 SGHAT and CDR2 FQNNGV. The CDR3, as DNA: TGTGCCAGCAGCTTAGGGGACATATATGGCTACACCTTC. Amino acid sequence: CASSLGDIYGYTF. Based on the CDR3 plus reference TRBV11-2 and TRBJ1-2, the full variable domain is EAGVAQSPRYKIIEKRQSVAFWCNPISGHATLYWYQQILGQGPKLLIQFQNNGVVDDSQLPKDRFSAERLKGVDSTLKIQPAKLEDSAVYLCASSLGDIYGYTFGSGTRLTVV.

The chain recombines TRBV2 with TRBJ2-1; 10 bases agree with TRBD2. Germline values: CDR1 SNHLY, CDR2 FYNNEI. The CDR3 covers 15 residues. V lost 3 bases, J lost 8 bases, and 7 bases stayed unmatched. Here the CDR3 DNA reads TGTGCCAGCAGTGACGGCCTAGCGGGAGTGGATGAGCAGTTCTTC. Amino acids: CASSDGLAGVDEQFF.

CDR3 protein: CASTPGGVRNEQFF. As DNA, the CDR3 is TGTGCCAGTACCCCGGGGGGGGTACGCAATGAGCAGTTCTTC. The chain employs TRBV19 and TRBJ2-1, with 8 bases fitting TRBD2. CDR1 is LNHDA, CDR2 SQIVND, per germline (reference sequence). J gave up 6 bases and V 7 bases, and 8 bases lay outside the gene matches. The CDR3 has 14 residues.

The J gene is TRBJ2-1, the V gene TRBV4-1; 8 positions match TRBD2. V dropped 2 bases and J dropped 2; count of bases not matched to a gene: 8. The CDR3 is 17 residues long. The V gene's germline CDR1 is MGHRA and CDR2 YSYEKL. The chain's CDR3 is CASSQYPVAGPYNEQFF. The CDR3, as DNA: TGCGCCAGCAGCCAATATCCCGTAGCGGGACCCTACAATGAGCAGTTCTTC.

This chain connects TRBV27 to TRBJ2-1, with a weak D call TRBD1 (5 bases). CDR1 MNHEY and CDR2 SMNVEV come from the germline V gene (reference sequence). This CDR3 comprises 16 residues. The V end was cut by 5 bases, the J end by 6 bases, with 20 bases between. The CDR3 loop reads CASSTDPRVRANEQFF. The CDR3 nucleotides are TGTGCCAGCAGTACGGACCCCAGGGTAAGGGCCAATGAGCAGTTCTTC.

This chain joins TRBV28 and TRBJ1-5, with TRBD1 matching over 9 bases. Germline V gene data show CDR1 as MDHEN and CDR2 as SYDVKM. The CDR3 has 22 amino acids. With V trimmed by 3 bases and J by 5 bases, 26 bases remained unmatched. The CDR3 DNA reads TGTGCCAGCAGTTTCGCCTATTCCCGTTTCGGACAGGGGAAGGTTTGGGATCAGCCCCAGCATTTT. Translated: CASSFAYSRFGQGKVWDQPQHF. The whole variable domain, filled in from reference TRBV28 and TRBJ1-5, reads DVKVTQSSRYLVKRTGEKVFLECVQDMDHENMFWYRQDPGLGLRLIYFSYDVKMKEKGDIPEGYSVSREKKERFSLILESASTNQTSMYLCASSFAYSRFGQGKVWDQPQHFGDGTRLSIL.

V usage is TRBV4-2 and J usage is TRBJ2-2; 8 positions match TRBD2. The CDR3 length is 18 residues. The junction had 11 bases not matched to a gene; V was cut back by 2 bases and J by 3 bases. Germline V gives CDR1 LGHNA, CDR2 YNFKEQ. The CDR3 loop is CASSQSTPIGRDTGELFF. The CDR3, as DNA: TGTGCCAGCAGCCAATCTACCCCCATCGGGAGGGACACCGGGGAGCTGTTTTTT.

The chain employs TRBV7-9 and TRBJ2-7; 7 bases fit TRBD2. This CDR3 is 14 amino acids long. The trim removed 2 bases at V and 2 bases at J, leaving 3 bases unmatched. Germline CDR1 reads SEHNR; CDR2 reads FQNEAQ (reference sequence). CDR3 in amino acids: CASSLSGAAYEQYF. Here the CDR3 DNA reads TGTGCCAGCAGCTTAAGCGGGGCCGCCTACGAGCAGTACTTC.

V gene TRBV7-2 combines with J gene TRBJ2-1; 12 bases agree with TRBD2. The junction had 8 bases not matched to a gene; V was cut back by 8 bases and J by 9 bases. In germline, CDR1 is SGHTA, CDR2 FQGNSA. The CDR3 loop spans 14 amino acids. In DNA form, the CDR3 reads TGTGCCAGCTTCCGACTAGCGGGAGTGTCTGAGCAGTTCTTC. As protein: CASFRLAGVSEQFF.

The chain has TRBV12-3 or TRBV12-4 and TRBJ1-6; a weak D match, TRBD1 (5 bases). Trimming shortened V by 7 bases and J by 7 bases, and 11 bases separated the two germline ends. The CDR3 contains 13 residues. The chain's CDR3 is CASTLAGNSPLHF. In DNA form, the CDR3 reads TGTGCCAGCACCCTTGCAGGGAATTCACCCCTCCACTTT.

V usage is TRBV6-5 and J usage is TRBJ1-1, with D possibly being TRBD1 (5 bases). Germline lookup yields CDR1 MNHEY and CDR2 SVGAGI. The CDR3 sequence is 13 residues long. The V gene lost 5 bases and the J gene lost 8 bases, with 15 bases spanning the gap. DNA for the CDR3: TGTGCCAGCAGTACCCGGGACGGACTAGAAGCTTTCTTT. It codes for CASSTRDGLEAFF.

The chain is built from TRBV30 and TRBJ2-5, with 9 positions matching TRBD2. Per germline, CDR1 GTSNPN and CDR2 SVGIG (reference sequence). The CDR3 sequence is 12 residues long. Trimming at V came to 4 bases and at J to 5 bases, leaving 2 bases not matched to a gene. Here the CDR3 DNA reads TGTGCCTGGACTAGCGGGACTGAGACCCAGTACTTC. Amino acid sequence: CAWTSGTETQYF.

This clone was detected only a few times. This rearrangement joins TRBV5-1 to TRBJ1-4; D remains ambiguous. Germline V gives CDR1 SGHRS, CDR2 YFSETQ. There are 14 residues in the CDR3. V lost 2 bases and J 5 bases, leaving 10 bases between the germline ends. The CDR3 sequence is CASSFGSVNEKLFF. The CDR3 DNA follows: TGCGCCAGCAGCTTCGGGAGCGTAAATGAAAAACTGTTTTTT.